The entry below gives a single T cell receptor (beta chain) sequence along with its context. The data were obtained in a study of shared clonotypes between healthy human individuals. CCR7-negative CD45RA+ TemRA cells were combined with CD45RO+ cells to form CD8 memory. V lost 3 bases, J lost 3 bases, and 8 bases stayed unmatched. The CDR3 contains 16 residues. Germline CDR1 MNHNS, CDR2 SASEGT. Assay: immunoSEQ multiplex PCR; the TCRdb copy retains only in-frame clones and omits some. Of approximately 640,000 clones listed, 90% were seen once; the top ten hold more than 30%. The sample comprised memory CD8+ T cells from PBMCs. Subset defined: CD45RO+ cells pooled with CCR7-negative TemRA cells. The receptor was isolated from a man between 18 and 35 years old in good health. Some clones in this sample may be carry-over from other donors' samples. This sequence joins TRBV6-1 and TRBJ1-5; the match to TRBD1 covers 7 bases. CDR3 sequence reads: CASSDVPGQPNQPQHF. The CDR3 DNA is TGTGCCAGCAGTGACGTACCGGGACAGCCCAATCAGCCCCAGCATTTT.